This passage covers 15 T cell receptor beta chains from one sample sequenced in a study of T-cell reconstitution after alpha-beta-depleted transplantation in children. Preparing the TCRbeta library involved the use of unique molecular identifiers. Via MiXCR, TCRdb re-called the PCR reads, giving one row per CDR3 protein. The sample shows some 500,000 distinct CDR3 sequences, about 31% of them seen only once. The sample in question was PBMCs from the stem cell graft donor, obtained from the stem cell graft. These receptors were taken from a human donor who donated a stem cell graft to a child with aplastic anemia.

The chain is built from TRBV3-1 and TRBJ2-1; TRBD2 matches 12 bases. CDR1 and CDR2 (germline): LGHDT, YNNKEL (reference sequence). With 6 bases clipped from V and 5 bases from J, the junction kept 5 bases outside the gene matches. The CDR3 totals 15 residues. The CDR3 region is CASRRLAGDHNEQFF. CDR3 coding DNA: TGTGCCAGCAGACGACTAGCGGGAGATCACAATGAGCAGTTCTTC.

This clonotype came up a few times. The chain carries TRBV20-1 and TRBJ2-1; 10 bases align to TRBD2. CDR1 and CDR2 from the germline V gene are DFQATT and SNEGSKA (reference sequence). The CDR3 is 15 amino acids. The junction had 9 bases not matched to a gene; V was cut back by 0 bases and J by 10 bases. CDR3 protein: CSARESASGRREQFF. CDR3 bases: TGCAGTGCTAGAGAGTCGGCTAGCGGGAGAAGAGAGCAGTTCTTC.

V gene TRBV6-2 or TRBV6-3 combines with J gene TRBJ2-1; 8 bases are a match to TRBD1. Germline V gene lookup returns CDR1 MNHEY and CDR2 SVGEGT. CDR3 size: 14 residues. The J segment lost 5 bases and the V segment lost 4 bases, leaving 4 bases of the junction unmatched. Here the CDR3 DNA reads TGTGCCAGCAGTTTGACAGGGGCCCACAATGAGCAGTTCTTC. It encodes CASSLTGAHNEQFF.

The rearrangement joins TRBV12-3 or TRBV12-4 to TRBJ1-6, with 10 positions matching TRBD1. V lost 8 bases, J lost 7 bases, and 8 bases stayed unmatched. The CDR3 is 15 residues long. The CDR3 coding sequence is TGTGCCAGCCGACCGGGGACAGGGGACAATTCACCCCTCCACTTT. It translates to CASRPGTGDNSPLHF.

This rearrangement joins TRBV12-3 or TRBV12-4 to TRBJ2-4; D call uncertain. This CDR3 is built from 12 residues. Trimming removed 5 bases from V and 9 bases from J, with 11 bases in between. The CDR3 sequence: CASSPDSGIQYF. The CDR3 nucleotides are TGTGCCAGCAGTCCCGACTCCGGCATTCAGTACTTC.

The chain couples TRBV28 to TRBJ2-7; D is uncertain. This CDR3 region has 13 residues. Germline values: CDR1 MDHEN, CDR2 SYDVKM. The V end lost 10 bases, the J end lost 5 bases, and 18 bases lay between the germline ends. CDR3 DNA: TGTGCCACCCGAGAGGCTGGGTGGAACGAGCAGTACTTC. Translated: CATREAGWNEQYF.

This chain links TRBV5-1 with TRBJ1-1; TRBD1 is a possible D gene (6 bases). The germline CDR1 and CDR2 sequences are SGHRS and YFSETQ. The CDR3 length is 14 residues. V lost 2 bases to trimming and J lost 4 bases, with 12 bases between them. The CDR3: CASSFDRRATEAFF. In DNA, the CDR3 is TGCGCCAGCAGCTTCGACAGGCGGGCCACTGAAGCTTTCTTT.

The DNA for the CDR3 is TGTGCCAGCAGCCAAGTTGGGGGCGGGACCTACGAGCAGTACTTC. Translating it yields CASSQVGGGTYEQYF. The rearrangement links TRBV3-1 to TRBJ2-7; tentatively, D is TRBD1 or TRBD2 (6 bases each). Germline CDR1 reads LGHDT; CDR2 reads YNNKEL (reference sequence). This CDR3 region has 15 residues. Trimming removed 1 base from V and 2 bases from J, with 12 bases in between.

The chain has TRBV12-3 or TRBV12-4 and TRBJ1-1; TRBD1 matches 7 bases. The ends lost 5 bases at V and 0 bases at J; junction bases unmatched: 3. This CDR3 region has 14 residues. This CDR3 reads CASSPTGLNTEAFF. CDR3 in DNA: TGTGCCAGCAGTCCGACAGGGCTGAACACTGAAGCTTTCTTT.

The V call is TRBV5-1, the J call TRBJ2-3, with D possibly being TRBD1 (6 bases). The germline CDR1 and CDR2 sequences are SGHRS and YFSETQ. The V end was cut by 3 bases, the J end by 6 bases, with 26 bases between. The CDR3 spans 18 residues. The CDR3 DNA is TGCGCCAGCAGCTCGACCCGAGGACAGCTCTCGACCCCGGATACGCAGTATTTT. Protein product: CASSSTRGQLSTPDTQYF.

J is TRBJ2-3 and V is TRBV12-3 or TRBV12-4; 9 bases are a match to TRBD1. The CDR3 length is 17 residues. Germline trimming cut 7 bases from V and 0 bases from J; bases unmatched to any gene: 11. CDR3 nucleotide sequence: TGTGCCAGCACGTTGTGGGGACAGGGTCGGAGCACAGATACGCAGTATTTT. This sequence encodes CASTLWGQGRSTDTQYF.

In this sample, this clonotype turned up a few times. This rearrangement joins TRBV6-1 to TRBJ2-5, with TRBD1 matching 11 bases. Germline V CDR1 and CDR2: MNHNS, SASEGT. The V and J ends lost 6 bases and 5 bases, in that order; junction bases with no gene match: 5. The CDR3 has 14 residues. CDR3 nucleotide sequence: TGTGCCAGCAGGGCGGACAGGGGGCTTGAGACCCAGTACTTC. It codes for CASRADRGLETQYF.

This chain links TRBV5-5 with TRBJ1-2, with 9 bases identical to TRBD1. V lost 3 bases, J lost 4 bases, and 7 bases stayed unmatched. CDR3 length: 15 residues. Germline CDR1 and CDR2: SGHKS and YYEKEE (reference sequence). This CDR3 is CASSWWTGALYGYTF. The CDR3 DNA sequence: TGTGCCAGCAGCTGGTGGACAGGGGCCCTCTATGGCTACACCTTC.

This clonotype was seen a few times. This rearrangement joins TRBV6-2 or TRBV6-3 to TRBJ2-7; 7 positions agree with TRBD2. Germline V gives CDR1 MNHEY, CDR2 SVGEGT. This CDR3 spans 11 amino acids. V shed 5 bases, J shed 9 bases, and the junction held 4 bases outside the gene matches. The DNA for the CDR3 is TGTGCCAGCAGTCTAGCGGTTGGGCAGTACGTC. It encodes CASSLAVGQYV.

The rearrangement joins TRBV29-1 to TRBJ2-1, with TRBD2 matching 7 bases. The germline CDR1 and CDR2 sequences are SQVTM and ANQGSEA. J was trimmed by 9 bases and V by 6 bases; bases with no gene match: 8. The CDR3 has 12 amino acids. The CDR3 DNA reads as TGCAGCGTCCTGGGGGGGGTTGGTGAGCAGTTCTTC. This sequence encodes CSVLGGVGEQFF.